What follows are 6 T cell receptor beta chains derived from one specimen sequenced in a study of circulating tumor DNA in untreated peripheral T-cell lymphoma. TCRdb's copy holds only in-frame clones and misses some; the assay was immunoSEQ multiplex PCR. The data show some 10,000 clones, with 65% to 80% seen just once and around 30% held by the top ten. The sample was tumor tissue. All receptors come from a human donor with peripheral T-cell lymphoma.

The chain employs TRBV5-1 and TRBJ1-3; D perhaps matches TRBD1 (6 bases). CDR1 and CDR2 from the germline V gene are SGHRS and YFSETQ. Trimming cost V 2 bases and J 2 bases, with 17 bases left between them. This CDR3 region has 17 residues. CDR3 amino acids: CASSFSSGGVAGNTIYF. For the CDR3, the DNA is TGCGCCAGCAGCTTCTCCTCGGGGGGCGTAGCTGGAAACACCATATATTTT. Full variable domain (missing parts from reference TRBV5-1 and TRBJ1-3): KAGVTQTPRYLIKTRGQQVTLSCSPISGHRSVSWYQQTPGQGLQFLFEYFSETQRNKGNFPGRFSGRQFSNSRSEMNVSTLELGDSALYLCASSFSSGGVAGNTIYFGEGSWLTVV.

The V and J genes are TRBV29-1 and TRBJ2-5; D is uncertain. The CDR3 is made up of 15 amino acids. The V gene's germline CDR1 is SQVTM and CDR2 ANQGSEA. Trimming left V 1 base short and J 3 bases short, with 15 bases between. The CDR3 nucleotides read TGCAGCGTTGAAGGCGGCAGGCGTCGAGAAGAGACCCAGTACTTC. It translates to CSVEGGRRREETQYF.

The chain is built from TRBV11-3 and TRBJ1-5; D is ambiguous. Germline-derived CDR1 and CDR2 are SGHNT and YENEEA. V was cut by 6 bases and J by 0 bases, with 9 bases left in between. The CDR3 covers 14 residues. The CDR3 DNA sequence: TGTGCCAGCAGGATGTCGTATAGCAATCAGCCCCAGCATTTT. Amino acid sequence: CASRMSYSNQPQHF.

CDR3 nucleotides: TGCGCCAGCAGCCCAAACGGACTAGTCGTGGAGACCCAGTACTTC. This gives the protein CASSPNGLVVETQYF. J is TRBJ2-5 and V is TRBV5-1; TRBD2 agrees at 7 bases. The CDR3 consists of 15 residues. Germline-derived CDR1 and CDR2 are SGHRS and YFSETQ. V gave up 4 bases and J gave up 5 bases; unmatched junction bases: 11.

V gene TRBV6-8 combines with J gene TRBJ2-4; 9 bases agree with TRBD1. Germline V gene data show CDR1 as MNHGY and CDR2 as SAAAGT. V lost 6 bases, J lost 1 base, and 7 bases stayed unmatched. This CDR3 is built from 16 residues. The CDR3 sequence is CASSYGGTGAKNIQYF. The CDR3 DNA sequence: TGTGCCAGCAGCTACGGCGGGACAGGGGCCAAAAACATTCAGTACTTC.

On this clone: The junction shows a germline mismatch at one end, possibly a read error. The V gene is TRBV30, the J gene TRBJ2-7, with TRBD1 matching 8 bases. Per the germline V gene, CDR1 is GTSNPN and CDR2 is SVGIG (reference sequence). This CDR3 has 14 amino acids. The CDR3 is CAWSVPPGGYEQYF. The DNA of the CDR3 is TGTGCCTGGAGTGTACCGCCAGGGGGCTACGAGCAATACTTC.